This T cell receptor (beta chain) was recovered during a study of blood T cell repertoires in COVID-19. In the study overall: Both acute and convalescent COVID-19 samples were obtained from the United States, Italy and Spain. The cDNA or gDNA used as material had been derived from T cells, B-cell-depleted T cells, or PBMCs.

Everyone who took part was 18 to 89 years old, and they came from 24 US areas. V shed 5 bases and J shed 4 bases, with 17 bases lying between them. CDR1 and CDR2 from the germline V gene are MDHEN and SYDVKM. CDR3 length: 15 residues. Original processing methods: Counts of nucleated cells, estimated from reference gene primer amplification, were obtained. TCRdb keeps only in-frame clones here, not all; method: immunoSEQ multiplex PCR. V, J and clone size reflect that table, while D and trimming were determined from the DNA. The sample shows 250,000 to 350,000 clones, 87% of them seen only once. This receptor was identified in a woman under 30 who had recovered from COVID-19. Sequences were obtained from PBMCs or T cells enriched from blood (not recorded which). The gene calls are TRBV28 and TRBJ1-1, with D possibly matching TRBD1 (6 bases). The CDR3 DNA follows: TGTGCCAGCAGTAGTATACCGGGGGGCTCCACTGAAGCTTTCTTT. It is translated as CASSSIPGGSTEAFF.